Each of the 16 T cell receptor beta chains below was sequenced from the same sample in a study of CD8 T cells in ankylosing spondylitis. TCRdb independently ran MiXCR on the 5' RACE reads; one entry per CDR3 protein. This table has hundreds of thousands of distinct CDR3 sequences, 7% to 10% appearing once. Material for sequencing was blood, either unsorted or a sorted T cell fraction (not recorded which). The receptors come from a female donor with ankylosing spondylitis or in good health (not recorded which).

This clonotype was detected a few times. A much larger clone sits a single nucleotide away, making a read error possible. The chain recombines TRBV12-3 or TRBV12-4 with TRBJ1-2; D gene uncertain. This CDR3 is 13 amino acids long. V lost 1 base and J lost 6, with 9 bases in between. This chain's CDR3 is CASSLGVGNGYTF. CDR3 bases: TGTGCCAGCAGTTTAGGGGTAGGAAATGGCTACACCTTC.

About this clonotype itself: This sequence may be a read error, since a much larger clone differs from it by one base. This chain connects TRBV29-1 to TRBJ2-7, with TRBD1 matching over 10 bases. This CDR3 has 13 amino acids. After removal of 6 bases from V and 9 bases from J, the junction contained 11 bases not matched to a gene. Germline V CDR1 and CDR2: SQVTM, ANQGSEA. As DNA, the CDR3 is TGCAGCGTGCCCGGGGACAGGGGCCACGCGCAGTACTTC. This gives the protein CSVPGDRGHAQYF.

This clonotype was found many times. The rearrangement joins TRBV9 to TRBJ2-7; 10 positions match TRBD2. The CDR3 loop spans 15 amino acids. In germline, CDR1 is SGDLS, CDR2 YYNGEE. V trimming: 6 bases; J trimming: 5 bases; junction bases outside the gene matches: 11. Written as DNA, the CDR3 is TGTGCCAGCACCAGGGAAGCGGGAGGGCCGGACGAGCAGTACTTC. It encodes CASTREAGGPDEQYF.

The J gene is TRBJ1-5, the V gene TRBV7-2; D is possibly TRBD1 (5 bases). V was pared by 6 bases and J by 4 bases, with 13 bases between. This CDR3 region has 14 residues. CDR1 and CDR2 (germline): SGHTA, FQGNSA. CDR3: CASRSSGGNQPQHF. The CDR3, as DNA: TGTGCCAGCAGATCGTCGGGGGGAAATCAGCCCCAGCATTTT.

There are a few counts of this clonotype. One end of the junction varies from germline; a read error may be responsible. V gene TRBV6-2 or TRBV6-3 combines with J gene TRBJ2-2; 8 bases map to TRBD2. The CDR3 consists of 17 residues. Per germline, CDR1 MNHEY and CDR2 SVGEGT. The CDR3 region is CASSPHGTRGNIGELFF. The CDR3 nucleotides are TGTGCCAGCAGTCCCCATGGGACTAGGGGAAACATCGGGGAGCTGTTTTTT.

There are many counts of this clonotype. The chain employs TRBV5-1 and TRBJ1-1; D is unresolved. V lost 0 bases and J 9 bases, leaving 9 bases between the germline ends. Germline CDR1 and CDR2: SGHRS and YFSETQ. The CDR3 consists of 12 residues. The CDR3 loop reads CASSLAGRQAFF. The CDR3 nucleotides are TGCGCCAGCAGCTTGGCCGGGAGGCAAGCTTTCTTT.

In this sample, this clonotype turned up many times. The rearrangement joins TRBV20-1 to TRBJ1-5; D might be TRBD1 (5 bases). Germline V gives CDR1 DFQATT, CDR2 SNEGSKA (reference sequence). The V and J ends lost 0 bases and 6 bases respectively, with 15 bases between them. This CDR3 has 15 amino acids. The CDR3 reads CSARDGWGTGQPQHF. DNA of the CDR3: TGCAGTGCTAGAGATGGGTGGGGCACGGGTCAGCCCCAGCATTTT.

In its sample, this clonotype was seen many times. The chain recombines TRBV11-2 with TRBJ2-3, with D perhaps matching TRBD1 or TRBD2 (5 bases each). Germline assignment: CDR1 SGHAT and CDR2 FQNNGV. Trimming took off 5 bases at V and 0 bases at J, with 12 bases between the two ends. There are 15 residues in the CDR3. CDR3 sequence: CASSPSGASTDTQYF. The CDR3 nucleotides read TGTGCCAGCAGCCCATCCGGGGCTAGCACAGATACGCAGTATTTT.

DNA of the CDR3: TGCAGTGCTAGAGCCCTACAGGGACAAGAGACCCAGTACTTC. Translating gives CSARALQGQETQYF. V gene TRBV20-1 combines with J gene TRBJ2-5; D is perhaps TRBD1 (6 bases). V shed 1 base and J shed 2 bases, with 11 bases lying between them. Germline V gene sequence: CDR1 DFQATT, CDR2 SNEGSKA (reference sequence). The CDR3 spans 14 residues.

In its sample, this clonotype was seen many times. V gene TRBV20-1 combines with J gene TRBJ2-6; tentatively, D is TRBD1 (5 bases). Trimming left V 3 bases short and J 0 bases short, with 15 bases between. The CDR3 extends over 17 amino acids. Germline V gene data show CDR1 as DFQATT and CDR2 as SNEGSKA (reference sequence). CDR3 coding DNA: TGCAGTGCTAGCGATAACAGGTTCAGCTCTGGGGCCAACGTCCTGACTTTC. This translates into CSASDNRFSSGANVLTF.

At least ten counts were recorded for this clonotype. This chain uses TRBV5-1 with TRBJ2-5; a possible D gene is TRBD2 (6 bases). Germline V gene data show CDR1 as SGHRS and CDR2 as YFSETQ. The CDR3 runs 15 residues. V lost 0 bases to trimming and J lost 7 bases, with 16 bases between them. CDR3: CASSLGLVALTTQYF. The CDR3 nucleotides are TGCGCCAGCAGCTTGGGACTAGTGGCGCTTACGACCCAGTACTTC. Combining the CDR3 with reference TRBV5-1 and TRBJ2-5 gives the whole variable domain KAGVTQTPRYLIKTRGQQVTLSCSPISGHRSVSWYQQTPGQGLQFLFEYFSETQRNKGNFPGRFSGRQFSNSRSEMNVSTLELGDSALYLCASSLGLVALTTQYFGPGTRLLVL.

This clonotype has ten or more counts. V is TRBV12-3 or TRBV12-4 and J is TRBJ1-1; D not resolved. Trimming pared 2 bases from V and 9 bases from J, leaving 22 bases between. The CDR3 totals 16 residues. The CDR3 is CASSLHPAGGGTKAFF. Written as DNA, the CDR3 is TGTGCCAGCAGTTTACACCCCGCGGGCGGAGGAACTAAAGCTTTCTTT.

This clonotype was found many times. The CDR3 sequence is CASSRYRFGNEQFF. The DNA for the CDR3 is TGTGCCAGCAGCCGCTACCGCTTTGGGAATGAGCAGTTCTTC. This rearrangement joins TRBV12-3 or TRBV12-4 to TRBJ2-1; D gene unclear. Deletions cut 6 bases from V and 7 bases from J, with 16 bases between. The CDR3 contains 14 residues.

This clonotype has ten or more counts. The chain recombines TRBV15 with TRBJ1-1; D is possibly TRBD1 (5 bases). The V end was cut by 5 bases, the J end by 3 bases, with 13 bases between. CDR3 size: 14 residues. Germline CDR1 LNHNV, CDR2 YYDKDF (reference sequence). CDR3: CATSPNGGYTEAFF. CDR3 sequence (DNA): TGTGCCACCAGCCCAAATGGGGGGTACACTGAAGCTTTCTTT.

Many counts were recorded for this clonotype. CDR3: CSTRGGSSSTDTQYF. The CDR3 DNA sequence: TGCAGCACGAGAGGCGGGAGCTCTAGCACAGATACGCAGTATTTT. The J gene is TRBJ2-3, the V gene TRBV29-1; 7 nucleotides match TRBD2. The V and J ends lost 8 bases and 0 bases, in that order; junction bases with no gene match: 11. The germline CDR1 and CDR2 sequences are SQVTM and ANQGSEA. The CDR3 is 15 amino acids.

Ten or more counts support this clonotype. This sequence joins TRBV5-1 and TRBJ2-7, with 12 positions matching TRBD2. This CDR3 region has 18 residues. V lost 2 bases and J lost 0; bases outside the gene matches: 9. Germline CDR1 reads SGHRS; CDR2 reads YFSETQ. This CDR3 is CASSFATSGGMSSYEQYF. As DNA, the CDR3 is TGCGCCAGCAGCTTCGCGACTAGCGGGGGCATGAGCTCCTACGAGCAGTACTTC.